The rows below give T cell receptor beta chains drawn from one sample of a study of Graves' ophthalmopathy and Graves' hyperthyroidism. TCRdb re-derived calls from the multiplex PCR reads in MiXCR, one entry per CDR3 protein. The sample has about 170,000 distinct CDR3 sequences, roughly two fifths seen once. Sequencing was performed on peripheral blood. Receptors were obtained from a woman between 40 and 50 years old with Graves' ophthalmopathy. Each CDR3 is given with its conserved first and last residue. D genes are given only for firm matches. Size is omitted from some rows. Given values are once, few, many or a class for expanded clones.

TRBV6-2/TRBV6-3	-	TRBJ2-5	-	TGTGCCAGCAGTTACACCCCCGGGGAGACCCAGTACTTC	CASSYTPGETQYF
TRBV5-5	many	TRBJ1-1	-	TGTGCCAGCAGCTTGATGGGCGAGGGAGAGGACACTGAAGCTTTCTTT	CASSLMGEGEDTEAFF
TRBV20-1	-	TRBJ1-2	TRBD1	TGCAGTGCTGGGACAGTACGTGATGGCTACACCTTC	CSAGTVRDGYTF
TRBV28	few	TRBJ1-2	TRBD1	TGTGCCAGCAGCCCAGGGGGAATCAGCCATGGCTACACCTTC	CASSPGGISHGYTF
TRBV29-1	many	TRBJ2-5	TRBD1	TGCAGCGCTGCCAGACAGGGGGAGACCCAGTACTTC	CSAARQGETQYF
TRBV6-2/TRBV6-3	-	TRBJ1-1	-	TGTGCCAGCAGTTACATCGGGGCTGAAGCTTTCTTT	CASSYIGAEAFF
TRBV28	few	TRBJ2-7	-	TGTGCCAGCAGTTCCTACAGGTTAACCTACGAGCAGTACTTC	CASSSYRLTYEQYF
TRBV20-1	many	TRBJ2-7	-	TGCAGTGCTAGGGGAAACGGGGAATGGGACTTC	CSARGNGEWDF
TRBV5-1	many	TRBJ2-5	-	TGCGCCAGCAGCTTGTCGAGGGGTTTAGGGGAGACCCAGTACTTC	CASSLSRGLGETQYF
TRBV12-3/TRBV12-4	-	TRBJ1-3	-	TGTGCCAGCACCCGAGGGTTAGGGGGCTCTGGAAACACCATATATTTT	CASTRGLGGSGNTIYF
TRBV27	many	TRBJ1-6	TRBD1	TGTGCCAGCAGTTTGTCTACCACAGGGGGTAACTCACCCCTCCACTTT	CASSLSTTGGNSPLHF
TRBV20-1	-	TRBJ2-7	TRBD2	TGCAGTGCCGGTGGGGTAGCTAGCGGGACCTCCTACGAGCAGTACTTC	CSAGGVASGTSYEQYF
TRBV6-2/TRBV6-3	-	TRBJ2-6	-	TGTGCCAGCGATGGTGGGGTTGCCGGGGCCAACGTCCTGACTTTC	CASDGGVAGANVLTF
TRBV12-5	many	TRBJ1-1	-	TGTGCTAGTGCCGAAACTATGAACACTGAAGCTTTCTTT	CASAETMNTEAFF
TRBV25-1	once	TRBJ2-5	TRBD2	TGTGCCGGAGGACTAGCGGATGGGGAGACCCAGTACTTC	CAGGLADGETQYF
TRBV28	many	TRBJ1-1	-	TGTGCCAGCAAGGTAGGGTCCATGAACACTGAAGCTTTCTTT	CASKVGSMNTEAFF
TRBV2	many	TRBJ2-5	TRBD2	TGTGCCAGCCGCGGGGAGGGGGAGACCCAGTACTTC	CASRGEGETQYF
TRBV27	once	TRBJ1-3	-	TGTGCCAGCAGTTTAAACGTACACTCTGGAAACACCATATATTTT	CASSLNVHSGNTIYF
TRBV29-1	many	TRBJ2-7	TRBD1	TGCAGCGTTCAGCCGGGACAGGGCGCCTACGAGCAGTACTTC	CSVQPGQGAYEQYF
TRBV12-3/TRBV12-4	many	TRBJ2-2	-	TGTGCCAGCAGTTTCGGGACCGGGGAGCTGTTTTTT	CASSFGTGELFF
TRBV6-1	-	TRBJ1-5	-	TGTGCCAGCAGTGAAACGGGGCCCCAGCATTTT	CASSETGPQHF
TRBV6-5	many	TRBJ1-5	-	TGTGCCGGGTCTATTAATCGCGACCAGCCCCAGCATTTT	CAGSINRDQPQHF
TRBV19	-	TRBJ1-5	TRBD1	TGTGCCAGTAGTATTTGGACAGGGCCCGATCAGCCCCAGCATTTT	CASSIWTGPDQPQHF
TRBV28	many	TRBJ2-7	-	TGTGCCAGCAGCCTCCCCGTGGACAGCACCTACGAGCAGTACTTC	CASSLPVDSTYEQYF
TRBV20-1	many	TRBJ1-6	TRBD1	TGCAGTGCTAGAGAACAGGGGAATAATTCACCCCTCCACTTT	CSAREQGNNSPLHF
TRBV12-3/TRBV12-4	many	TRBJ2-5	TRBD2	TGTGCCAGCAGCCCCACTAGCGGGGAACAAGAGACCCAGTACTTC	CASSPTSGEQETQYF
TRBV6-1	medium-sized	TRBJ1-6	TRBD1	TGTGCCAGCAGTAAGACAGGGGCGAGCGTTTCACCCCTCCACTTT	CASSKTGASVSPLHF